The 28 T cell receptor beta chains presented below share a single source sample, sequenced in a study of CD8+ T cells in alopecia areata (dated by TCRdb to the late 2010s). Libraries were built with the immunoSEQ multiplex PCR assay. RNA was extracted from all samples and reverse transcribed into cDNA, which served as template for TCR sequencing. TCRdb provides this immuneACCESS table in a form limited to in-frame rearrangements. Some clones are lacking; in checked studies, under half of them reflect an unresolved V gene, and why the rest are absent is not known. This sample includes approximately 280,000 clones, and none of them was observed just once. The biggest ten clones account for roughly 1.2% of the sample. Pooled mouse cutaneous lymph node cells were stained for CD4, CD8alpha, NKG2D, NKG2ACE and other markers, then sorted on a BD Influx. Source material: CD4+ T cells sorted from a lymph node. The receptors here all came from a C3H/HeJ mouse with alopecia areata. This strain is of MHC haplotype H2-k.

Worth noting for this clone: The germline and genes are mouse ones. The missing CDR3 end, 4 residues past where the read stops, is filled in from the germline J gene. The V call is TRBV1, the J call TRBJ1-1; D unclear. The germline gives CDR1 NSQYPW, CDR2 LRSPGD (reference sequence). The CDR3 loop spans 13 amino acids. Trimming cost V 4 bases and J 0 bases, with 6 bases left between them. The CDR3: CTCSDTSNTEVFF. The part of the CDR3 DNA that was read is TGCACCTGCAGTGACACCTCAAACACA. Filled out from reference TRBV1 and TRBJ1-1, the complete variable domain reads VTLLEQNPRWRLVPRGQAVNLRCILKNSQYPWMSWYQQDLQKQLQWLFTLRSPGDKEVKSLPGADYLATRVTDTELRLQVANMSQGRTLYCTCSDTSNTEVFFGKGTRLTVV.

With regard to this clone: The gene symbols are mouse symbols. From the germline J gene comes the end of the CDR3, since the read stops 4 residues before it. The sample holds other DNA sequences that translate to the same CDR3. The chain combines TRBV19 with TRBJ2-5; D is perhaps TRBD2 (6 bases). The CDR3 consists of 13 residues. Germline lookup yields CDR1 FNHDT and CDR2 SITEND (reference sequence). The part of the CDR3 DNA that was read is TGTGCCAGCAGTATACGGGGGGAGGAC. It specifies CASSIRGED. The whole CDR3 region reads CASSIRGEDTQYF.

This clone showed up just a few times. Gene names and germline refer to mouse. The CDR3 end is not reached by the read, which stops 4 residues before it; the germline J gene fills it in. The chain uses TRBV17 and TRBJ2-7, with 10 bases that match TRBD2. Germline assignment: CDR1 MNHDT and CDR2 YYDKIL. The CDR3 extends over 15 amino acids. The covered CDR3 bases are TGTGCTAGCAGTAGAGGCTGGGGGGGCGCTTAT. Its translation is CASSRGWGGAY. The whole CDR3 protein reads CASSRGWGGAYEQYF.

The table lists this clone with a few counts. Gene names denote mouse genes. CDR3 DNA, as far as it was read: TGTGCCAGCAGCAATGGGGGAAACCAAGAC. It is translated as CASSNGGNQD. The CDR3 as a whole reads CASSNGGNQDTQYF. This chain joins TRBV13-1 and TRBJ2-5; the D gene is possibly TRBD2 (6 bases). The read falls 4 residues short of the CDR3 end, and the missing part is taken from the germline J gene. Germline CDR1 and CDR2: NSHNY and SYGAGN. CDR3 size: 14 residues. V lost 5 bases, J lost 0 bases, and 10 bases lay in between.

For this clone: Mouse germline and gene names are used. CDR3 amino acids: CASGSGGYAEQFF. The sequenced CDR3 bases are TGTGCCAGCGGATCTGGGGGCTATGCT. V and J are TRBV13-2 and TRBJ2-1; TRBD2 aligns across 7 bases. Read sequence stops 4 residues before the CDR3 end, and the germline J gene provides the missing end. The V and J ends lost 5 bases and 3 bases, in that order; junction bases with no gene match: 2. Germline-derived CDR1 and CDR2 are NNHNN and SYGAGS (reference sequence). The CDR3 has 13 residues.

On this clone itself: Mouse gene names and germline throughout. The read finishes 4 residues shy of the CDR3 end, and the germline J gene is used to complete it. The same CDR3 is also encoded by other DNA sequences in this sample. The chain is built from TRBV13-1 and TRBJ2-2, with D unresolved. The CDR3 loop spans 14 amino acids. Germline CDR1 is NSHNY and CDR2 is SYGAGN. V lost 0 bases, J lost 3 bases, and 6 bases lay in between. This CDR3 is CASSDARDTGQLYF. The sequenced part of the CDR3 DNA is TGTGCCAGCAGTGATGCTAGGGACACCGGG.

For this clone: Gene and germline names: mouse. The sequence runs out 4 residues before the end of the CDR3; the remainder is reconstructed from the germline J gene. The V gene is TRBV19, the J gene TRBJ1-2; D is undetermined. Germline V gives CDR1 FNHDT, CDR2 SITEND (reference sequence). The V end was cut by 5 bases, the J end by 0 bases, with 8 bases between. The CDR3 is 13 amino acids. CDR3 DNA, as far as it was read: TGTGCCAGCAGCTTTTCCTCAAACTCC. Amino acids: CASSFSSNS. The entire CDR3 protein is CASSFSSNSDYTF.

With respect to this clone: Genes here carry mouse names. CDR3 protein: CASRATASAETLYF. The CDR3 bases that were read are TGTGCCAGCAGAGCGACAGCTAGTGCAGAA. The chain has TRBV13-3 and TRBJ2-3; TRBD1 is a possible D gene (5 bases). The observed sequence ends 4 residues before the CDR3 terminus, with the missing tail filled in from the germline J gene. The germline gives CDR1 NNHDY, CDR2 SYVADS. CDR3 length: 14 residues. V lost 5 bases and J lost 0, with 10 bases in between.

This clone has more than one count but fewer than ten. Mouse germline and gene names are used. Partial CDR3 DNA: TGTGCCAGTCTTGCAGAA. Residues: CASLAE. The CDR3 as a whole reads CASLAETLYF. The gene calls are TRBV13-1 and TRBJ2-3; D gene uncertain. The CDR3 end falls 4 residues outside the read, so it is completed with the germline J gene. This CDR3 region has 10 residues. Trimming left V 8 bases short and J 2 bases short, with 3 bases between. Germline values: CDR1 NSHNY, CDR2 SYGAGN.

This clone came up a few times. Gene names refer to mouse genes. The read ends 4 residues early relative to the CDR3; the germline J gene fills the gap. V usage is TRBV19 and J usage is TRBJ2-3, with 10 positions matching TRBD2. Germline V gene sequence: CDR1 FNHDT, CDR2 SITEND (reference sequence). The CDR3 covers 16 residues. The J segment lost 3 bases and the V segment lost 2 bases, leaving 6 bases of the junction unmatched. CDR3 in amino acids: CASSIHWGGRAETLYF. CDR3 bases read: TGTGCCAGCAGTATTCACTGGGGGGGAAGGGCAGAA. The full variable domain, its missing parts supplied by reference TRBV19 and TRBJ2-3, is GGIITQTPKFLIGQEGQKLTLKCQQNFNHDTMYWYRQDSGKGLRLIYYSITENDLQKGDLSEGYDASREKKSSFSLTVTSAQKNEMAVFLCASSIHWGGRAETLYFGSGTRLTVL.

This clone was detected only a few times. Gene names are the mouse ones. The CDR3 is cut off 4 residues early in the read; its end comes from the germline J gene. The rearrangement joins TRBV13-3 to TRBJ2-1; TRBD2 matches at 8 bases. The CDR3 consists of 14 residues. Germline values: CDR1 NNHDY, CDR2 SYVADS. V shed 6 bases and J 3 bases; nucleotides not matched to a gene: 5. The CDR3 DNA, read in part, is TGTGCCAGCACCCGGGACTGGAGCTATGCT. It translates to CASTRDWSYA. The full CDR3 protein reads CASTRDWSYAEQFF.

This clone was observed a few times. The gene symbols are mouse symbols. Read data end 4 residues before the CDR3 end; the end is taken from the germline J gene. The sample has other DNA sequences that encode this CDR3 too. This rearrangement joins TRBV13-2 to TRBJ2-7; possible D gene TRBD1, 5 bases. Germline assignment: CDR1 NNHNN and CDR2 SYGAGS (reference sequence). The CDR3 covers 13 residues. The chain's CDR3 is CASGDARQYEQYF. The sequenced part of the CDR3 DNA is TGTGCCAGCGGTGATGCCCGACAGTAT.

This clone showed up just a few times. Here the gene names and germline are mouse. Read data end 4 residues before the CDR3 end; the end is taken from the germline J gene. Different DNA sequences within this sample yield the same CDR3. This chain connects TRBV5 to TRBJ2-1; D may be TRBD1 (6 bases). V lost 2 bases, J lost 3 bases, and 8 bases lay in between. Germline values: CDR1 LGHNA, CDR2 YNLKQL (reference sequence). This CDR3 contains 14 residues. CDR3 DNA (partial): TGTGCCAGCAGCCAAAGGGGGTCCTATGCT. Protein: CASSQRGSYA. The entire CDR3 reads CASSQRGSYAEQFF.

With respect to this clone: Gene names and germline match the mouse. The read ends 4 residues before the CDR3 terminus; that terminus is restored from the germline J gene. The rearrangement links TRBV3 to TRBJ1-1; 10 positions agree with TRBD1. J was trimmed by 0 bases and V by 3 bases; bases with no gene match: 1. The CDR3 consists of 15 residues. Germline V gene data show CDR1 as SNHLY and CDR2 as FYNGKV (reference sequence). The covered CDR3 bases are TGTGCCAGCAGCTTCGGGACAGGGGAGAACACA. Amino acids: CASSFGTGENT. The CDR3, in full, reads CASSFGTGENTEVFF.

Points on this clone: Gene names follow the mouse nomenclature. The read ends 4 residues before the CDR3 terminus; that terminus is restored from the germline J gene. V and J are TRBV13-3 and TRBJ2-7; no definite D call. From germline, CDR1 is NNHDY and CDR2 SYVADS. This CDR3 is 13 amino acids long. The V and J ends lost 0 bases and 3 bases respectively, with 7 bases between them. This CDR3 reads CASSDEDNYEQYF. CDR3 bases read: TGTGCCAGCAGTGATGAAGACAACTAT.

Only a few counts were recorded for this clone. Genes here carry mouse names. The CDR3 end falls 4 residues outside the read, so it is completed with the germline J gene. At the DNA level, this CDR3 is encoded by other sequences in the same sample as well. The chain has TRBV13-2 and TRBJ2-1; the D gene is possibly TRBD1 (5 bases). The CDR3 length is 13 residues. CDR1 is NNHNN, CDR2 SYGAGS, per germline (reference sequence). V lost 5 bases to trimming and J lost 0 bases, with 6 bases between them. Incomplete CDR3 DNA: TGTGCCAGCGGGGACAATAACTATGCT. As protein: CASGDNNYA. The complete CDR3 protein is CASGDNNYAEQFF.

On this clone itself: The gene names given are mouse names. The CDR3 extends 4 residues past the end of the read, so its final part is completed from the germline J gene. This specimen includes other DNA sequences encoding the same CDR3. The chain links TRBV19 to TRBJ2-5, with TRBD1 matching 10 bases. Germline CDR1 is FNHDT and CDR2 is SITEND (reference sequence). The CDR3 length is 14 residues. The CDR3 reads CASSDRGQGDTQYF. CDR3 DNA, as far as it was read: TGTGCCAGCAGCGACAGGGGGCAGGGTGAC. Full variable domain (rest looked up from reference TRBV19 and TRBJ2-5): GGIITQTPKFLIGQEGQKLTLKCQQNFNHDTMYWYRQDSGKGLRLIYYSITENDLQKGDLSEGYDASREKKSSFSLTVTSAQKNEMAVFLCASSDRGQGDTQYFGPGTRLLVL.

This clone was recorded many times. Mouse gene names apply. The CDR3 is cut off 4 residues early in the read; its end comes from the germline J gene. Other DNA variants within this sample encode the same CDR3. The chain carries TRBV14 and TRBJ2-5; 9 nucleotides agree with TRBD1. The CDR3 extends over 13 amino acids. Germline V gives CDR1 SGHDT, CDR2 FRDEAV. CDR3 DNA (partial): TGTGCCAGCAGCCGGGACAGGGAAGAC. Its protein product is CASSRDRED. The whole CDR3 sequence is CASSRDREDTQYF. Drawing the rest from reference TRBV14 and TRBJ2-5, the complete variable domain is EAGVTQSPRYAVLQEGQAVSFWCDPISGHDTLYWYQQPRDQGPQLLVYFRDEAVIDNSQLPSDRFSAVRPKGTNSTLKIQSAKQGDTATYLCASSRDREDTQYFGPGTRLLVL.

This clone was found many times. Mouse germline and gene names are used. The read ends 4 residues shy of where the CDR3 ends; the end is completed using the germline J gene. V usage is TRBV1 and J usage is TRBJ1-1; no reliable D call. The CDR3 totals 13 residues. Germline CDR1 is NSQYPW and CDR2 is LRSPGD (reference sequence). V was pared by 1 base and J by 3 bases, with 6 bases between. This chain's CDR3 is CTCSAGEDTEVFF. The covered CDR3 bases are TGCACCTGCAGTGCAGGGGAGGACACA. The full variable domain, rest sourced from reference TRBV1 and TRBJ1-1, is VTLLEQNPRWRLVPRGQAVNLRCILKNSQYPWMSWYQQDLQKQLQWLFTLRSPGDKEVKSLPGADYLATRVTDTELRLQVANMSQGRTLYCTCSAGEDTEVFFGKGTRLTVV.

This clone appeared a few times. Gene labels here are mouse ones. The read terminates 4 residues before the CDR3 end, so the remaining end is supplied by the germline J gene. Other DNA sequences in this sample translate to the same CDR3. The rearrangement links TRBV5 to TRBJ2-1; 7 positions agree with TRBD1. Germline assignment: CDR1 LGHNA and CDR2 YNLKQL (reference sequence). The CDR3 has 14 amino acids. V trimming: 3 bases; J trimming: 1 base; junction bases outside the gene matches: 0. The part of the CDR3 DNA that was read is TGTGCCAGCAGCCAGGGACAGAACTATGCT. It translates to CASSQGQNYA. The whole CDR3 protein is CASSQGQNYAEQFF.

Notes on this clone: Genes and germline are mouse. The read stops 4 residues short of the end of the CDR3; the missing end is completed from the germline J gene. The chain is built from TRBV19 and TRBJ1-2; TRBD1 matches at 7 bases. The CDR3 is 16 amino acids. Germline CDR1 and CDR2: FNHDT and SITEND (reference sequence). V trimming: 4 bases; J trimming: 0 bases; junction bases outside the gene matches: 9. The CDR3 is CASSPSRQGANSDYTF. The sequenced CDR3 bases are TGTGCCAGCAGTCCCTCCCGACAGGGTGCAAACTCC.

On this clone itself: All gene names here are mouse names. CDR3: CASSDAAHSDYTF. Incomplete CDR3 DNA: TGTGCCAGCAGTGATGCTGCCCACTCC. This sequence joins TRBV13-1 and TRBJ1-2, with no clear D. Coverage ceases 4 residues before the CDR3 finishes, and the germline J gene fills in the end. Per the germline V gene, CDR1 is NSHNY and CDR2 is SYGAGN. The CDR3 spans 13 residues. Trimming pared 0 bases from V and 3 bases from J, leaving 6 bases between.

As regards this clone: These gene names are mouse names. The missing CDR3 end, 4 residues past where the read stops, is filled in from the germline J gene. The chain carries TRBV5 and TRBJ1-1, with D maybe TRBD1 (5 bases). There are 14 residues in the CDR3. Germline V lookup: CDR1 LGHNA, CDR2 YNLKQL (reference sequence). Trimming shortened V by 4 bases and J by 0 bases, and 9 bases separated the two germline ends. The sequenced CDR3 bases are TGTGCCAGCAGCCCCCGACAGACAAACACA. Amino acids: CASSPRQTNT. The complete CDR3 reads CASSPRQTNTEVFF.

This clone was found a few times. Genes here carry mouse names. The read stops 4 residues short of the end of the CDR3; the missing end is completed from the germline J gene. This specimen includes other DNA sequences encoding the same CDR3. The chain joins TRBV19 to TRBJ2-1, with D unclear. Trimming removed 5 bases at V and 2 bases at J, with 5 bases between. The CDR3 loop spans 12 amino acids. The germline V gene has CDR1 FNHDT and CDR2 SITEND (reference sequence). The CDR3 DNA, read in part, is TGTGCCAGCAGCACATACTATGCT. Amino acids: CASSTYYA. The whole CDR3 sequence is CASSTYYAEQFF.

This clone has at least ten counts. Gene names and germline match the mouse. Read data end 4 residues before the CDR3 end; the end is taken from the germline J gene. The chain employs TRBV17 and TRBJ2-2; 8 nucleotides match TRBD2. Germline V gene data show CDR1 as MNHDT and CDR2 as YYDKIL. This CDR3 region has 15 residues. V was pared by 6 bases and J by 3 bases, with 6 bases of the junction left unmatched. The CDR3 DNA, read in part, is TGTGCTAGCAGCCGACTGGGGTCGGACACCGGG. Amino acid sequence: CASSRLGSDTG. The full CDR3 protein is CASSRLGSDTGQLYF. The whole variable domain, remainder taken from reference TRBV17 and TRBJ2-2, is DTTVKQNPRYKLARVGKPVNLICSQTMNHDTMYWYQKKPNQAPKLLLFYYDKILNREADTFEKFQSSRPNNSFCSLYIGSAGLEYSAMYLCASSRLGSDTGQLYFGEGSKLTVL.

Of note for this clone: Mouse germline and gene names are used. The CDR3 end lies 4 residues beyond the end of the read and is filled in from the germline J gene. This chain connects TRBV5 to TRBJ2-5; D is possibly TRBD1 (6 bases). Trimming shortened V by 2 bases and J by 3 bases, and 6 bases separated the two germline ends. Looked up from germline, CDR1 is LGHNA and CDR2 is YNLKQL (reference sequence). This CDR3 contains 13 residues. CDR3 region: CASSQQGQDTQYF. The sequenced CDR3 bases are TGTGCCAGCAGCCAACAGGGGCAAGAC.

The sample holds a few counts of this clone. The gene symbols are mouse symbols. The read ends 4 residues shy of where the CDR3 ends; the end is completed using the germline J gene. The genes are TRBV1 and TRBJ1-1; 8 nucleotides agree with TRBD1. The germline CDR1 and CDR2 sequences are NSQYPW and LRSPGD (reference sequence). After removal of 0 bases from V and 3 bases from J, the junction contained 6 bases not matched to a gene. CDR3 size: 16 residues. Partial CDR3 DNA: TGCACCTGCAGTGCAGATCATGGACAGGGTTACACA. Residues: CTCSADHGQGYT. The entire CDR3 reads CTCSADHGQGYTEVFF. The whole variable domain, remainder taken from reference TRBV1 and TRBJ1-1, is VTLLEQNPRWRLVPRGQAVNLRCILKNSQYPWMSWYQQDLQKQLQWLFTLRSPGDKEVKSLPGADYLATRVTDTELRLQVANMSQGRTLYCTCSADHGQGYTEVFFGKGTRLTVV.

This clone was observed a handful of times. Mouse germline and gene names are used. CDR3 sequence reads: CASSNQGARNSPLYF. The covered CDR3 bases are TGTGCCAGCAGTAACCAGGGGGCGCGGAATTCGCCC. The chain recombines TRBV19 with TRBJ1-6, with 8 bases matching TRBD1. The CDR3 goes on 3 residues after the read ends, and that part is filled in from the germline J gene. TRBJ1-6 is an open reading frame, and its role is uncertain. The CDR3 totals 15 residues. The ends lost 3 bases at V and 7 bases at J; junction bases unmatched: 6. Germline V gives CDR1 FNHDT, CDR2 SITEND (reference sequence).